This TCR beta chain was found in a study of blood T cell repertoires in COVID-19. Looking at the study overall: Donors in the United States, Italy and Spain gave samples during acute or convalescent COVID-19. Nucleic acid was either cDNA or gDNA, and it came from T cells, B-cell-depleted T cells, or PBMCs.

During active infection, Seattle patients enrolled and were then monitored through disease. As handled by the study authors: Amplifying reference gene primers gave estimates of nucleated cell counts. Generated by immunoSEQ multiplex PCR, the TCRdb table keeps only in-frame clones and is missing some. Clone size and V and J calls were adopted from that table, with D and trimming inferred from the DNA. Here the sample spans 300,000 to 400,000 clones, 87% being singletons. This CDR3 has 14 amino acids. With 2 bases removed from V and 1 base from J, the gap between germline ends came to 9 bases. Per the germline V gene, CDR1 is MNHNS and CDR2 is SASEGT.

The chain carries TRBV6-1 and TRBJ2-7, with D possibly matching TRBD1 (6 bases). Input material: peripheral blood. The source is a woman between 45 and 65 years old with COVID-19, enrolled during active disease. The DNA for the CDR3 is TGTGCCAGCAGTGAATTGGACAGTTCCTACGAGCAGTACTTC. Protein sequence: CASSELDSSYEQYF.